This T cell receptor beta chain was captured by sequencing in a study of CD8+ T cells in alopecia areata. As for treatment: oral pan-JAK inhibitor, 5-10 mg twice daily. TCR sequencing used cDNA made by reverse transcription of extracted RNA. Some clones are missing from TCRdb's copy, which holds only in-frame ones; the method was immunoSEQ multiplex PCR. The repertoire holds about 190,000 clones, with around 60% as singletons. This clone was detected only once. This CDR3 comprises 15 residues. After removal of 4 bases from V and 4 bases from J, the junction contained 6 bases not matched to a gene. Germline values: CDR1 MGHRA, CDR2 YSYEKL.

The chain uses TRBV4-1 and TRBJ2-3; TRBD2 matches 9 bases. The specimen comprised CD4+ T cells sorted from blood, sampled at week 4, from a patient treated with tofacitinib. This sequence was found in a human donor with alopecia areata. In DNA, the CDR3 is TGCGCCAGCAGCCTAGAGGGACTAGCCCCAGATACGCAGTATTTT. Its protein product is CASSLEGLAPDTQYF.